This TCR beta chain originates from a study of CD8 T cells in ankylosing spondylitis. Study findings and constraints: There was a TCR beta motif, made of eight highly homologous variants, that appeared characteristic of ankylosing spondylitis blood. Disease-linked clones bore a CD8+ phenotype, appearing relatively rarely in peripheral blood.

Deletions cut 6 bases from V and 4 bases from J, with 16 bases between. This CDR3 has 13 amino acids. In germline, CDR1 is DFQATT, CDR2 SNEGSKA (reference sequence). TCRdb re-derived calls from the 5' RACE reads in MiXCR, one entry per CDR3 protein. This sample yields 750,000 to 850,000 distinct CDR3 sequences, of which about 11% are seen a single time; roughly 0.51% belongs to the top ten. This clonotype was detected a few times. Its antigen is unidentified. The sequence came from a male donor with ankylosing spondylitis. The chain carries TRBV20-1 and TRBJ2-7; a possible D gene is TRBD1 (5 bases). The specimen was blood, either unsorted or a sorted T cell fraction (not recorded which). The CDR3: CSALPTTAYEQYF. In DNA form, the CDR3 reads TGCAGTGCCCTCCCGACGACAGCTTACGAGCAGTACTTC.